In its sample, the clone carrying this TCR beta chain was seen a few times. The data belong to a study of regulatory T cells in long-lasting Graves disease. Library construction for TCR beta used iRepertoire HTBI primers and Arm-PCR of CDR3 regions. TCRdb independently ran MiXCR on the multiplex PCR reads; one entry per CDR3 protein. The sample lists approximately 380,000 distinct CDR3 sequences; about a fifth were seen once. The V end lost 1 base, the J end lost 4 bases, and 7 bases lay between the germline ends. The CDR3 has 12 residues. Germline V gene sequence: CDR1 DFQATT, CDR2 SNEGSKA (reference sequence). Time point specified: persistent/refractory GD, antithyroid drugs over 5 years with positive TRAb. PBMCs were the source of the RNA used for TCR sequencing.

The chain joins TRBV20-1 to TRBJ2-5; D unclear. This material consisted of peripheral blood mononuclear cells (PBMCs), taken when the disease was refractory, from a patient treated with antithyroid drugs. The TCR was taken from a female donor with Graves disease. CDR3 region: CSARVMGETQYF. The CDR3 nucleotides are TGCAGTGCTAGAGTTATGGGAGAGACCCAGTACTTC.